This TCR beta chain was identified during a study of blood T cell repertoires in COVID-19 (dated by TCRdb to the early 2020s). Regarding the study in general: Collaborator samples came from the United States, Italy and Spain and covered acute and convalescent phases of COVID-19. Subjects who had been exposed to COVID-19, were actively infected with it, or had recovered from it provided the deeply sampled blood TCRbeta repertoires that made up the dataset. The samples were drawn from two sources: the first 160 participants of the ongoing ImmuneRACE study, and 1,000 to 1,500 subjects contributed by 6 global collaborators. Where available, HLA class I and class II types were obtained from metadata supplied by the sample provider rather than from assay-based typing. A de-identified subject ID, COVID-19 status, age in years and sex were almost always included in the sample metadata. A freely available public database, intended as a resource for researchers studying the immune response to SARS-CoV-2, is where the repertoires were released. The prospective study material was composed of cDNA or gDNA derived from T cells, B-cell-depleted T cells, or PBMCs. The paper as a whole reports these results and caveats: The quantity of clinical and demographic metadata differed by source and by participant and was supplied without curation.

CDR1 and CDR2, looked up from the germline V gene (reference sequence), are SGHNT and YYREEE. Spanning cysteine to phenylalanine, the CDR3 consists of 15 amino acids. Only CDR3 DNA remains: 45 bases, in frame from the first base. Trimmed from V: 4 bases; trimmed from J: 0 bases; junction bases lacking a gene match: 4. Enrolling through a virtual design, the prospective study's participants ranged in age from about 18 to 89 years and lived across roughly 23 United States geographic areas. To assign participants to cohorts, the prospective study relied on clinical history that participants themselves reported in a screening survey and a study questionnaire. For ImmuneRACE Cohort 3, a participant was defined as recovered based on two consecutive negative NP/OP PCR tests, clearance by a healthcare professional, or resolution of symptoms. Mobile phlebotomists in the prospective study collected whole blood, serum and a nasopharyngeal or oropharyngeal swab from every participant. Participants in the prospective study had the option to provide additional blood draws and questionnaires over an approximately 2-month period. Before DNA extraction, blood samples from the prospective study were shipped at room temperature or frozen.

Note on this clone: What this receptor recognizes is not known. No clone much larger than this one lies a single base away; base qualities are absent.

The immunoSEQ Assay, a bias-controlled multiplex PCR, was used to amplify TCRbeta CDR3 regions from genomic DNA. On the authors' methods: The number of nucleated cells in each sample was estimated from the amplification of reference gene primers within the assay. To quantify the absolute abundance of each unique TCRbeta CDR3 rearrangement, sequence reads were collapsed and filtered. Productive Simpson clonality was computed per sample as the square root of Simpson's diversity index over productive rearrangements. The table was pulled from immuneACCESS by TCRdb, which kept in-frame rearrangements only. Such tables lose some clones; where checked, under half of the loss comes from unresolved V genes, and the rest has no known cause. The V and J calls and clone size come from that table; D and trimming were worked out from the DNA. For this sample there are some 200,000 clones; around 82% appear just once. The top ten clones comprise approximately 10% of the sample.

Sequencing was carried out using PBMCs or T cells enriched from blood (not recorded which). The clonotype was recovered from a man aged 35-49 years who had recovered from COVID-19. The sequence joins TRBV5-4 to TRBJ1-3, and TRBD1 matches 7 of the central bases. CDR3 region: CASSQDRTSGNTIYF. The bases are TGTGCCAGCAGCCAGGACAGGACCTCTGGAAACACCATATATTTT. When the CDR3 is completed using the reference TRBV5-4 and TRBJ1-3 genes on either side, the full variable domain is ETGVTQSPTHLIKTRGQQVTLRCSSQSGHNTVSWYQQALGQGPQFIFQYYREEENGRGNFPPRFSGLQFPNYSSELNVNALELDDSALYLCASSQDRTSGNTIYFGEGSWLTVV.